The 12 T cell receptor beta chains given below trace back to one sample, sequenced in a study of blood T cell repertoires in COVID-19. Data came from immunoSEQ multiplex PCR; TCRdb stores just in-frame clones and leaves some out. In the table there are about 210,000 clones, under 85% of which are singletons. Sequencing input: peripheral blood. These receptors were collected from a woman of 80 years or more with COVID-19, enrolled during active disease.

V and J are TRBV5-1 and TRBJ2-7, with D maybe TRBD2 (5 bases). Trimming pared 4 bases from V and 0 bases from J, leaving 14 bases between. From germline, CDR1 is SGHRS and CDR2 YFSETQ. There are 15 residues in the CDR3. The CDR3 region is CASSPGDYSSYEQYF. The CDR3 DNA follows: TGCGCCAGCAGCCCCGGAGACTACTCCTCCTACGAGCAGTACTTC.

J is TRBJ1-1 and V is TRBV16, with a tentative D call TRBD1 (5 bases). Per the germline V gene, CDR1 is KGHSY and CDR2 is FQNENV. Trimming removed 4 bases from V and 0 bases from J, with 21 bases in between. The CDR3 has 18 amino acids. CDR3 in DNA: TGTGCCAGCAGCCGCCTCTCTTGGGGCGATGGACTGAACACTGAAGCTTTCTTT. Amino acid sequence: CASSRLSWGDGLNTEAFF.

V is TRBV6-5 and J is TRBJ1-3, with 8 nucleotides matching TRBD1. CDR1 and CDR2 from the germline V gene are MNHEY and SVGAGI. The CDR3 is 16 residues long. V lost 0 bases, J lost 0 bases, and 1 base stayed unmatched. In DNA form, the CDR3 reads TGTGCCAGCAGTTACTCAGGGACAGGCTCTGGAAACACCATATATTTT. Translation gives CASSYSGTGSGNTIYF.

This chain links TRBV19 with TRBJ1-2; weak D call: TRBD1 (5 bases). CDR3 length: 13 residues. Germline lookup yields CDR1 LNHDA and CDR2 SQIVND (reference sequence). The V end was cut by 3 bases, the J end by 8 bases, with 13 bases between. CDR3 bases: TGTGCCAGTAGTATTGTTGGGGCGCGAGGCTACACCTTC. Its protein is CASSIVGARGYTF.

The chain is built from TRBV7-2 and TRBJ2-7; tentative D call: TRBD2 (5 bases). This CDR3 region has 14 residues. The germline V gene encodes CDR1 SGHTA and CDR2 FQGNSA. The V end lost 3 bases, the J end lost 1 base, and 10 bases lay between the germline ends. The DNA for the CDR3 is TGTGCCAGCAGCTTTAGCGCCGGGTCCTACGAGCAGTACTTC. Translating it yields CASSFSAGSYEQYF.

The rearrangement joins TRBV10-3 to TRBJ2-3; weak D call: TRBD2 (7 bases). Germline CDR1 and CDR2: ENHRY and SYGVKD. V dropped 0 bases and J dropped 1 base, with 17 bases sitting between them. The CDR3 contains 18 residues. CDR3 nucleotide sequence: TGTGCCATCAGTGAGTCCACCGGTGAGGGGGGGCGCACAGATACGCAGTATTTT. Its protein is CAISESTGEGGRTDTQYF.

The chain couples TRBV10-3 to TRBJ1-2; D gene uncertain. V dropped 2 bases and J dropped 7 bases, with 14 bases sitting between them. Germline V gives CDR1 ENHRY, CDR2 SYGVKD. The CDR3 is 14 amino acids. CDR3 amino acids: CAISEGQLALGYTF. The CDR3 region has the DNA TGTGCCATCAGTGAGGGGCAACTGGCCCTTGGCTACACCTTC.

This chain joins TRBV5-1 and TRBJ2-7; no clear D. This CDR3 comprises 13 residues. V was cut by 2 bases and J by 1 base, with 7 bases left in between. Germline V gene sequence: CDR1 SGHRS, CDR2 YFSETQ. The CDR3 sequence is CASSFEPSYEQYF. The CDR3, as DNA: TGCGCCAGCAGCTTTGAGCCTTCCTACGAGCAGTACTTC.

This clone came up a few times. This sequence joins TRBV20-1 and TRBJ2-7, with D possibly TRBD2 on 6 matching bases. The V gene's germline CDR1 is DFQATT and CDR2 SNEGSKA (reference sequence). The CDR3 loop spans 11 amino acids. Deletions cut 6 bases from V and 6 bases from J, with 12 bases between. This CDR3 reads CSAPGTGEQYF. As DNA, the CDR3 is TGCAGTGCCCCCGGGACTGGCGAGCAGTACTTC.

The chain combines TRBV6-5 with TRBJ1-3; D unresolved. Germline CDR1 MNHEY, CDR2 SVGAGI. This CDR3 comprises 13 residues. V lost 7 bases, J lost 11 bases, and 18 bases lay in between. The CDR3 reads CASTPGVRRPIYF. The DNA for the CDR3 is TGTGCCAGCACCCCCGGGGTGCGGAGGCCCATATATTTT.

This clone was found once. This chain joins TRBV3-1 (or the pseudogene TRBV3-2) and TRBJ2-7; 8 bases align to TRBD1. The CDR3 loop spans 14 amino acids. Trimming cost V 5 bases and J 1 base; bases outside gene matches: 4. Germline V gene lookup returns CDR1 LGHDT and CDR2 YNNKEL (reference sequence). Here the CDR3 reads CASSSRTGSYEQYF. In DNA, the CDR3 is TGTGCCAGCAGCTCCCGGACAGGGTCCTACGAGCAGTACTTC.

This chain uses TRBV5-6 with TRBJ2-7, with unresolved D. Germline V CDR1 and CDR2: SGHDT, YYEEEE. V was clipped by 0 bases and J by 4 bases, with 8 bases between them. The CDR3 length is 13 residues. This CDR3 reads CASSLGGEYEQYF. The CDR3, as DNA: TGTGCCAGCAGCTTGGGAGGCGAGTACGAGCAGTACTTC.